Following are 28 T cell receptor beta chains from one sample sequenced in a study of blood T cell repertoires in COVID-19. Profiled with immunoSEQ multiplex PCR; TCRdb holds only in-frame clones, not every one. The sample carries 70,000 to 80,000 clones, approximately 86% recorded once. The sequenced sample consisted of peripheral blood. These receptors were taken from a human donor in a cohort sampled during active COVID-19.

The chain recombines TRBV6-1 with TRBJ1-4; D possibly corresponds to TRBD1 (5 bases). This CDR3 has 15 residues. CDR1 MNHNS and CDR2 SASEGT come from the germline V gene. The germline V and J ends were trimmed by 1 base and 4 bases, with 10 bases remaining between them. The CDR3 region is CASSEGAGNNEKLFF. CDR3 DNA sequence: TGTGCCAGCAGTGAAGGGGCAGGGAATAATGAAAAACTGTTTTTT.

The chain employs TRBV18 and TRBJ2-5; a weak D match, TRBD2 (5 bases). CDR3 length equals 14 residues. Trimming shortened V by 4 bases and J by 3 bases, and 12 bases separated the two germline ends. The V gene's germline CDR1 is KGHSH and CDR2 LQKENI. CDR3 residues: CASSLSTREETQYF. Here the CDR3 DNA reads TGTGCCAGCTCACTTTCTACTAGGGAAGAGACCCAGTACTTC.

The chain combines TRBV7-6 with TRBJ1-1; no clear D. Germline assignment: CDR1 SGHVS and CDR2 FNYEAQ. The CDR3 runs 14 residues. V was cut by 1 base and J by 3 bases, with 9 bases left in between. The CDR3 region has the DNA TGTGCCAGCAGCTTAGGGTATAGAGACACTGAAGCTTTCTTT. It yields the protein CASSLGYRDTEAFF.

The rearrangement joins TRBV5-1 to TRBJ1-1, with no clear D. Germline loops: CDR1 SGHRS, CDR2 YFSETQ. This CDR3 has 14 amino acids. Deletions cut 1 base from V and 3 bases from J, with 10 bases between. The CDR3 reads CASSLIRPHTEAFF. The CDR3 DNA reads as TGCGCCAGCAGCTTGATCAGGCCCCACACTGAAGCTTTCTTT.

The V gene is TRBV24-1, the J gene TRBJ2-1; maybe TRBD2 (8 bases). Trimming shortened V by 7 bases and J by 4 bases, and 19 bases separated the two germline ends. This CDR3 is built from 16 residues. Germline-derived CDR1 and CDR2 are KGHDR and SFDVKD. The CDR3: CATSATGAGGYNEQFF. For the CDR3, the DNA is TGTGCCACCAGCGCTACAGGGGCGGGGGGATACAATGAGCAGTTCTTC.

This chain links TRBV7-2 with TRBJ2-1, with 9 bases identical to TRBD1. With V trimmed by 2 bases and J by 7 bases, 6 bases remained unmatched. Germline V gives CDR1 SGHTA, CDR2 FQGNSA. This CDR3 has 15 amino acids. In DNA, the CDR3 is TGTGCCAGCAGCTTAACAGGGGGCGCTCAAAATGAGCAGTTCTTC. Translated: CASSLTGGAQNEQFF.

This chain joins TRBV7-2 and TRBJ2-5, with D possibly being TRBD1 (6 bases). Trimming left V 6 bases short and J 5 bases short, with 16 bases between. There are 14 residues in the CDR3. In germline, CDR1 is SGHTA, CDR2 FQGNSA. CDR3 in DNA: TGTGCCAGCAGTACTACAGGGCGTCAGGAGACCCAGTACTTC. This gives the protein CASSTTGRQETQYF.

The chain carries TRBV5-8 and TRBJ2-2, with 12 bases aligning to TRBD1. Trimming took 3 bases from V and 6 from J; bases not matched to a gene: 3. Germline V gene lookup returns CDR1 SGHTS and CDR2 YDEGEE. The CDR3 covers 15 residues. The CDR3: CASSSGQGAAGELFF. Here the CDR3 DNA reads TGTGCCAGCAGCTCGGGACAGGGGGCTGCCGGGGAGCTGTTTTTT.

The chain carries TRBV3-1 (or the pseudogene TRBV3-2) and TRBJ1-1; no clear D gene. The CDR3 sequence is 12 residues long. The V and J ends lost 4 bases and 6 bases respectively, with 9 bases between them. Germline V CDR1 and CDR2: LGHDT, YNNKEL (reference sequence). As DNA, the CDR3 is TGTGCCAGCAGCCGCGGGGAGGCTGAAGCTTTCTTT. It codes for CASSRGEAEAFF.

The chain recombines TRBV6-1 with TRBJ1-2; no firm D call. With 0 bases removed from V and 2 bases from J, the gap between germline ends came to 16 bases. CDR3 length: 17 amino acids. Germline V gives CDR1 MNHNS, CDR2 SASEGT. In DNA, the CDR3 is TGTGCCAGCAGTGAAGCTTCGCGGGGTGCCATGAACTATGGCTACACCTTC. It yields the protein CASSEASRGAMNYGYTF.

This sequence joins TRBV7-8 and TRBJ2-7; 14 bases align to TRBD2. V lost 0 bases, J lost 4 bases, and 2 bases stayed unmatched. This CDR3 has 16 residues. CDR1 is SGHVS and CDR2 is FQNEAQ in the germline V gene. This chain's CDR3 is CASSLAGLAGGYEQYF. CDR3 DNA sequence: TGTGCCAGCAGCTTAGCAGGACTAGCGGGGGGTTACGAGCAGTACTTC.

The V call is TRBV2, the J call TRBJ1-5; the D gene is possibly TRBD1 (6 bases). CDR3 length equals 14 residues. CDR1 is SNHLY and CDR2 is FYNNEI in the germline V gene. Between the trimmed V and J ends, which lost 4 bases and 5 bases, there was a span of 12 bases. The CDR3 sequence: CASSVSTGYQPQHF. CDR3 nucleotide sequence: TGTGCCAGCAGTGTATCGACAGGTTATCAGCCCCAGCATTTT.

The chain couples TRBV7-2 to TRBJ2-5, with 13 nucleotides matching TRBD2. This CDR3 spans 16 amino acids. The V segment lost 2 bases and the J segment 5 bases; nucleotides outside the gene matches: 5. Germline CDR1 is SGHTA and CDR2 is FQGNSA. DNA for the CDR3: TGTGCCAGCAGCTTATCACTAGCGGGGGGGTACGAGACCCAGTACTTC. Its translation is CASSLSLAGGYETQYF.

V usage is TRBV5-1 and J usage is TRBJ1-1; 7 positions match TRBD1. V was clipped by 0 bases and J by 7 bases; unmatched bases: 9. Germline lookup yields CDR1 SGHRS and CDR2 YFSETQ. The CDR3 length is 15 residues. This CDR3 is CASSLGVGGSVEAFF. The CDR3 bases are TGCGCCAGCAGCTTGGGAGTAGGGGGCTCGGTTGAAGCTTTCTTT.

The V gene is TRBV29-1, the J gene TRBJ1-2, with D uncertain. Germline V gene data show CDR1 as SQVTM and CDR2 as ANQGSEA. V lost 5 bases and J lost 2, with 15 bases in between. The CDR3 has 14 amino acids. The CDR3 region is CSVKPQVVNYGYTF. CDR3 bases: TGCAGCGTTAAGCCCCAGGTGGTAAACTATGGCTACACCTTC.

This chain joins TRBV6-5 and TRBJ1-3; D not certain. The CDR3 length is 12 residues. Germline CDR1 and CDR2: MNHEY and SVGAGI. Trimming left V 6 bases short and J 2 bases short, with 5 bases between. The CDR3 DNA sequence: TGTGCCAGCAGGGCTGCTGGAAACACCATATATTTT. This codes for CASRAAGNTIYF.

The chain is built from TRBV29-1 and TRBJ2-5; 10 positions agree with TRBD2. The length of the CDR3 is 14 residues. CDR1 is SQVTM, CDR2 ANQGSEA, per germline. The trim removed 4 bases at V and 2 bases at J, leaving 4 bases unmatched. CDR3 region: CSVAPAGGQETQYF. The CDR3 coding sequence is TGCAGCGTTGCCCCAGCGGGGGGGCAAGAGACCCAGTACTTC.

The chain employs TRBV9 and TRBJ1-2; 8 bases map to TRBD1. Germline trimming cut 0 bases from V and 8 bases from J; bases unmatched to any gene: 6. The CDR3 contains 14 residues. In germline, CDR1 is SGDLS, CDR2 YYNGEE. The CDR3 protein is CASSVATGTGGYTF. DNA for the CDR3: TGTGCCAGCAGCGTAGCTACAGGGACAGGCGGCTACACCTTC.

This chain uses TRBV27 with TRBJ2-7, with 9 bases identical to TRBD1. The CDR3 covers 19 residues. J gave up 6 bases and V 3 bases, and 21 bases lay outside the gene matches. CDR1 and CDR2 (germline): MNHEY, SMNVEV (reference sequence). CDR3 nucleotides: TGTGCCAGCAGTTTCCCGTTTAGTGGCCCGGGACAGGGAATGGTCGAGCAGTACTTC. This gives the protein CASSFPFSGPGQGMVEQYF.

The V gene is TRBV6-6, the J gene TRBJ1-1, with D tentatively TRBD1 (6 bases). Looked up from germline, CDR1 is MNHNY and CDR2 is SVGAGI (reference sequence). This CDR3 contains 12 residues. V lost 7 bases and J 11 bases, leaving 17 bases between the germline ends. CDR3 sequence reads: CASTLAGGRAFF. The DNA of the CDR3 is TGTGCCAGCACCCTAGCGGGGGGGCGGGCTTTCTTT.

The chain is built from TRBV2 and TRBJ2-7; 7 bases are shared with TRBD1. J lost 3 bases, V lost 9 bases, and 8 bases had no gene match. Germline loops: CDR1 SNHLY, CDR2 FYNNEI. CDR3 length equals 13 residues. The CDR3 DNA follows: TGTGCCAGAAGGGACAGAGGCGACTACGAGCAGTACTTC. The encoded protein is CARRDRGDYEQYF.

The V and J genes are TRBV10-3 and TRBJ2-5; 8 bases align to TRBD2. The V gene's germline CDR1 is ENHRY and CDR2 SYGVKD. J lost 5 bases, V lost 4 bases, and 12 bases had no gene match. This CDR3 spans 16 amino acids. CDR3 DNA: TGTGCCATCAGTGCAACTAAAGGGACTAGTGGGGAGACCCAGTACTTC. It yields the protein CAISATKGTSGETQYF.

V usage is TRBV5-1 and J usage is TRBJ1-5; TRBD1 might be the D (5 bases). This CDR3 region has 17 residues. V gave up 7 bases and J gave up 7 bases, with 27 bases separating them. Germline V gene sequence: CDR1 SGHRS, CDR2 YFSETQ. CDR3 region: CASLDRTWGGGVQPQHF. The CDR3, as DNA: TGCGCCAGCTTGGACCGTACTTGGGGGGGAGGGGTGCAGCCCCAGCATTTT. The whole variable domain, remainder taken from reference TRBV5-1 and TRBJ1-5, is KAGVTQTPRYLIKTRGQQVTLSCSPISGHRSVSWYQQTPGQGLQFLFEYFSETQRNKGNFPGRFSGRQFSNSRSEMNVSTLELGDSALYLCASLDRTWGGGVQPQHFGDGTRLSIL.

This sequence joins TRBV4-1 and TRBJ1-1; D gene uncertain. The V gene's germline CDR1 is MGHRA and CDR2 YSYEKL. The CDR3 consists of 13 residues. Trimming removed 6 bases at V and 5 bases at J, with 13 bases between. The CDR3 DNA reads as TGCGCCAGCAGGGGCGAAACGGTAACTGAAGCTTTCTTT. It codes for CASRGETVTEAFF.

V usage is TRBV19 and J usage is TRBJ1-2; 8 bases agree with TRBD1. Unmatched junction bases numbered 10, after V lost 5 bases and J lost 8 bases. The CDR3 loop spans 14 amino acids. The germline gives CDR1 LNHDA, CDR2 SQIVND (reference sequence). Here the CDR3 reads CASSWSQGASGYTF. CDR3 bases: TGTGCCAGTAGTTGGAGTCAGGGGGCATCGGGCTACACCTTC.

In this sample, this clone turned up once. The V gene is TRBV11-2, the J gene TRBJ2-3; TRBD2 agrees at 12 bases. CDR1 and CDR2 (germline): SGHAT, FQNNGV. CDR3 length: 16 amino acids. V lost 5 bases to trimming and J lost 1 base; unmatched junction nucleotides: 4. In nucleotides, the CDR3 is TGTGCCAGCAGCAGCCCTAGCGGGGGGGGCACAGATACGCAGTATTTT. Translating it yields CASSSPSGGGTDTQYF.

The V and J genes are TRBV13 and TRBJ2-5, with a weak D call TRBD2 (7 bases). CDR1 PRHDT and CDR2 FYEKMQ come from the germline V gene (reference sequence). V was clipped by 4 bases and J by 4 bases, with 13 bases between them. This CDR3 has 14 residues. CDR3 bases: TGTGCCAGCAGCTCACGGGGGGCAGGAGAGACCCAGTACTTC. Its protein is CASSSRGAGETQYF.

The chain is built from TRBV7-9 and TRBJ2-7; TRBD2 agrees at 9 bases. CDR1 is SEHNR, CDR2 FQNEAQ, per germline (reference sequence). The CDR3 runs 15 residues. J was trimmed by 3 bases and V by 5 bases; bases with no gene match: 8. The CDR3 is CASSRLAGADYEQYF. The CDR3, as DNA: TGTGCCAGCAGCCGATTAGCGGGGGCCGACTACGAGCAGTACTTC.